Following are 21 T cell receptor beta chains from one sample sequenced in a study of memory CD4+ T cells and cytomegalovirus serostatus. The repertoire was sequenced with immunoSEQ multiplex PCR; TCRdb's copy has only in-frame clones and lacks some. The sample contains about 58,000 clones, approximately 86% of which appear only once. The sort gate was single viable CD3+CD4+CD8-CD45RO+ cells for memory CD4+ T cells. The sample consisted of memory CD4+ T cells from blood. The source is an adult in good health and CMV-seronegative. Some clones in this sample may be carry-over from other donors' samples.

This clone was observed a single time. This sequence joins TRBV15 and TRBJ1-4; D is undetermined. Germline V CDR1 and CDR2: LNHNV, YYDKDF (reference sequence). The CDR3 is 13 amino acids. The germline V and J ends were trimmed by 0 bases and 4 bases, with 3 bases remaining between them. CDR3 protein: CATSRDGNEKLFF. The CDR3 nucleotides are TGTGCCACCAGCAGAGACGGTAATGAAAAACTGTTTTTT.

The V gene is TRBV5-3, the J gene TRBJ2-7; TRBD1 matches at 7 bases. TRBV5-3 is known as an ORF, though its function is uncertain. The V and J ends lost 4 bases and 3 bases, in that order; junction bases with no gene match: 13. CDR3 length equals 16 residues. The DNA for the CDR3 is TGTGCCAGAAGCCCAGAGGGACCGGGACAGCACTACGAGCAGTACTTC. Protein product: CARSPEGPGQHYEQYF.

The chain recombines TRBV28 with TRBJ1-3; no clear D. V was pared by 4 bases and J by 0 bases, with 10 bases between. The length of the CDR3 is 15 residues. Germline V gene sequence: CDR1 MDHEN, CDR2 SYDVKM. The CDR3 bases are TGTGCCAGCAGTTCCGAGGAGCCCTCTGGAAACACCATATATTTT. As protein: CASSSEEPSGNTIYF.

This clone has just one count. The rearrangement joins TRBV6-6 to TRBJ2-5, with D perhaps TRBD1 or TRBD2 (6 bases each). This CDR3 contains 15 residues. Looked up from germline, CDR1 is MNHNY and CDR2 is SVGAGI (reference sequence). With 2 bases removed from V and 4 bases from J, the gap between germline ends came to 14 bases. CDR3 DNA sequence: TGTGCCAGCAGTTACCGGCGCAGGGGAGGAGAGACCCAGTACTTC. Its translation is CASSYRRRGGETQYF.

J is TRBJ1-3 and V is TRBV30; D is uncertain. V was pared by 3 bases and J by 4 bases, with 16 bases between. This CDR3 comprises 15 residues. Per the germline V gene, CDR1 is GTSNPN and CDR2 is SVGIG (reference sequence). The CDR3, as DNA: TGTGCCTGGAGATACCACCTAACTCGAGGAAACACCATATATTTT. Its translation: CAWRYHLTRGNTIYF.

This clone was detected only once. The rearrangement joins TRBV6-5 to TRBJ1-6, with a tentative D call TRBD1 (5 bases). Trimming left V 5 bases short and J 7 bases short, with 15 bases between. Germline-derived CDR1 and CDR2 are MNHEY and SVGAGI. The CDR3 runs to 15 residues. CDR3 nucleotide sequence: TGTGCCAGCAGTCTCCGGGACTGGGGAAATTCACCCCTCCACTTT. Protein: CASSLRDWGNSPLHF.

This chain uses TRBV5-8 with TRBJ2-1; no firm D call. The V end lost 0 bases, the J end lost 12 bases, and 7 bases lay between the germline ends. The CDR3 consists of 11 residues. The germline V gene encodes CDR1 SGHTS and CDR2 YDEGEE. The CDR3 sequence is CASSLGLRQFF. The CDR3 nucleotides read TGTGCCAGCAGCTTGGGTCTGCGGCAGTTCTTC.

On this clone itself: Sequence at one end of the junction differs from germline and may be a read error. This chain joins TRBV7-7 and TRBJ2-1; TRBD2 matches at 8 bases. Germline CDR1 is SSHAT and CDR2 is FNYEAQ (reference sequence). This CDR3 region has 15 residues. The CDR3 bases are TGTGCTAGCAGCCCGGGGGGGGGCTCCTACAATGAGCAGTTCTTC. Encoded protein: CASSPGGGSYNEQFF.

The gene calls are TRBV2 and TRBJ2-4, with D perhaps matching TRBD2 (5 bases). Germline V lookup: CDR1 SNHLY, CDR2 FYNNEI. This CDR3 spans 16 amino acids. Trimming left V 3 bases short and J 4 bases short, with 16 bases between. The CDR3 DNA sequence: TGTGCCAGCAGTGAGGCGGGCAGCCCCTTAAAAAACATTCAGTACTTC. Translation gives CASSEAGSPLKNIQYF. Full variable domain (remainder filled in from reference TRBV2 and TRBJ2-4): EPEVTQTPSHQVTQMGQEVILRCVPISNHLYFYWYRQILGQKVEFLVSFYNNEISEKSEIFDDQFSVERPDGSNFTLKIRSTKLEDSAMYFCASSEAGSPLKNIQYFGAGTRLSVL.

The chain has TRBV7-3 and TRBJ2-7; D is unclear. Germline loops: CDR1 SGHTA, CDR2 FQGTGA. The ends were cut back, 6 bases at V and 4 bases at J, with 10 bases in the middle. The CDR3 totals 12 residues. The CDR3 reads CASRSAGYEQYF. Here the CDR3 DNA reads TGTGCCAGCAGGTCAGCCGGGTACGAGCAGTACTTC.

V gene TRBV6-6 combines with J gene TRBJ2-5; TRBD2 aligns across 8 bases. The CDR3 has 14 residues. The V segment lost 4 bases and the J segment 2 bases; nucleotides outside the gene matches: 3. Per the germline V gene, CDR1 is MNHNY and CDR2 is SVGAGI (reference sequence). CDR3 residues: CASSSLAGQETQYF. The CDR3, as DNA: TGTGCCAGCAGTTCCCTAGCGGGTCAAGAGACCCAGTACTTC.

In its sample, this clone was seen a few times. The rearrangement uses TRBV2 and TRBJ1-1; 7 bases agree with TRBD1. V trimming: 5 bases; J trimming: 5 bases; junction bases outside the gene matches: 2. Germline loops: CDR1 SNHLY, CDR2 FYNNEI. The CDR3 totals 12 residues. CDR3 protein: CASSLQGTEAFF. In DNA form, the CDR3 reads TGTGCCAGCAGTTTACAGGGGACTGAAGCTTTCTTT.

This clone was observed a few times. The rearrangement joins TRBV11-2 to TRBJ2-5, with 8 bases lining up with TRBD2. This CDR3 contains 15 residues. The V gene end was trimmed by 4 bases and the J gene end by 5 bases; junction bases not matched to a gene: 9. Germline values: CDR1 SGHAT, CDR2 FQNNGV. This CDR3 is CASSSPGLGEETQYF. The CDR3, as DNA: TGTGCCAGCAGCTCGCCGGGACTAGGGGAGGAGACCCAGTACTTC.

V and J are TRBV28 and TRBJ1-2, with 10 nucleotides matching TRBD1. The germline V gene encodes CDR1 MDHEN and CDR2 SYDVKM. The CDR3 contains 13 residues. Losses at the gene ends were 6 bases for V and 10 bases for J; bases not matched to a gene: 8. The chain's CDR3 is CASRSGTGAFYTF. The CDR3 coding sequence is TGTGCCAGCAGGTCCGGGACAGGGGCCTTCTACACCTTC.

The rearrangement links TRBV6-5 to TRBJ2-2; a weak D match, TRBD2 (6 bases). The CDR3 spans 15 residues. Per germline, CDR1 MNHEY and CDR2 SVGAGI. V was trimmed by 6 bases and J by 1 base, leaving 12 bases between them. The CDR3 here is CASRGDWGNTGELFF. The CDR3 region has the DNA TGTGCCAGCAGGGGGGACTGGGGGAACACCGGGGAGCTGTTTTTT.

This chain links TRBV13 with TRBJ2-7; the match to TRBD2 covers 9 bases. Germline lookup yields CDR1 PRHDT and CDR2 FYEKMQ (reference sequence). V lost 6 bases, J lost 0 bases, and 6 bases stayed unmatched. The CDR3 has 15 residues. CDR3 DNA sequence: TGTGCCAGCAGACGACTAGCGGAGCTCTCCTACGAGCAGTACTTC. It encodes CASRRLAELSYEQYF. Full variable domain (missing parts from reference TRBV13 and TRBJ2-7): AAGVIQSPRHLIKEKRETATLKCYPIPRHDTVYWYQQGPGQDPQFLISFYEKMQSDKGSIPDRFSAQQFSDYHSELNMSSLELGDSALYFCASRRLAELSYEQYFGPGTRLTVT.

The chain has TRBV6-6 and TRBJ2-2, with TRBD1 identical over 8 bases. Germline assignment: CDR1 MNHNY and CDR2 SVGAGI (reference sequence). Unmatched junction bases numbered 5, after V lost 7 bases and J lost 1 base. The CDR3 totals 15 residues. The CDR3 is CASKLDRGNTGELFF. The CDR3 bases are TGTGCCAGCAAACTAGACAGGGGGAACACCGGGGAGCTGTTTTTT.

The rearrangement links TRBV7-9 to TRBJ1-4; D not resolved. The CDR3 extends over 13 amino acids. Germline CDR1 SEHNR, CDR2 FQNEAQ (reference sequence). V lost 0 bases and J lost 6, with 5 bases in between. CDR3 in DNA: TGTGCCAGCAGCTTAGCTGGGTATGAAAAACTGTTTTTT. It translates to CASSLAGYEKLFF. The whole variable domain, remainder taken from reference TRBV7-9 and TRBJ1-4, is DTGVSQNPRHKITKRGQNVTFRCDPISEHNRLYWYRQTLGQGPEFLTYFQNEAQLEKSRLLSDRFSAERPKGSFSTLEIQRTEQGDSAMYLCASSLAGYEKLFFGSGTQLSVL.

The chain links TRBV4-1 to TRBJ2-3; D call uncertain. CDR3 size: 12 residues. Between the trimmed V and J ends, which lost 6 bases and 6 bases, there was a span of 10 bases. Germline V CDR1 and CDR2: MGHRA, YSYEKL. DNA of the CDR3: TGCGCCAGCAGTCTTGTACATGATACGCAGTATTTT. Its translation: CASSLVHDTQYF.

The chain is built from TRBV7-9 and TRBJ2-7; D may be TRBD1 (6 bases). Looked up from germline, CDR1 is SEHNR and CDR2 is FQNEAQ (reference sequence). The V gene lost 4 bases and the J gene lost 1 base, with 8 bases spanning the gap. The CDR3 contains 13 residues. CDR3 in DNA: TGTGCCAGCAGCTCTCAGGGGTCCTACGAGCAGTACTTC. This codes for CASSSQGSYEQYF.

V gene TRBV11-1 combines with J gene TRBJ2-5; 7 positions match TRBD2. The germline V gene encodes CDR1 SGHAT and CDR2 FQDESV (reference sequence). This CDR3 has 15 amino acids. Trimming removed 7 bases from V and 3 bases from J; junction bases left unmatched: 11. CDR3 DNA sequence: TGTGCCAGCAAACAATTGAGCGGGGAAGAAGAGACCCAGTACTTC. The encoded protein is CASKQLSGEEETQYF. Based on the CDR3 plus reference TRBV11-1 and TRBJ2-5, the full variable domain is EAEVAQSPRYKITEKSQAVAFWCDPISGHATLYWYRQILGQGPELLVQFQDESVVDDSQLPKDRFSAERLKGVDSTLKIQPAELGDSAMYLCASKQLSGEEETQYFGPGTRLLVL.